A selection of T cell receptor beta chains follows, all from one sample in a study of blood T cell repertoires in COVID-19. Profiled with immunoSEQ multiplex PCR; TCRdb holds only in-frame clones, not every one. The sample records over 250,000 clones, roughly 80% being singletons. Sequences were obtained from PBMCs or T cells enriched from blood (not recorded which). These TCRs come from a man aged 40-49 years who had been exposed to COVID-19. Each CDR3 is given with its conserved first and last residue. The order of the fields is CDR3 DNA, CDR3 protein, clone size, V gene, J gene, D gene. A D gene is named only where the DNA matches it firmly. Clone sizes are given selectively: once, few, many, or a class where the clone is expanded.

TGTGCCAGCAGGGGCGGGACTAGATACTACGAGCAGTACTTC,CASRGGTRYYEQYF,-,TRBV2,TRBJ2-7,TRBD2
TGTGCCACCAGTGATTTGAGATCAGGGGGCCCAGATACGCAGTATTTT,CATSDLRSGGPDTQYF,-,TRBV24-1,TRBJ2-3,TRBD1
TGCGCCAGCAGCTTGGTATCGGGGGGTCAGCCCCAGCATTTT,CASSLVSGGQPQHF,-,TRBV5-1,TRBJ1-5,-
TGCGCCAGCAGCTTCCAGATTAATGAAAAACTGTTTTTT,CASSFQINEKLFF,-,TRBV5-1,TRBJ1-4,-
TGCGCCAGCAGTTACGGGACTAGCGGCCGGGCAGATACGCAGTATTTT,CASSYGTSGRADTQYF,-,TRBV5-1,TRBJ2-3,TRBD2
TGTGCCATCTCTACAGGTAGTCCAGATACGCAGTATTTT,CAISTGSPDTQYF,-,TRBV10-3,TRBJ2-3,-
TGTGCCACTTCCGGGACACCTTCCGGGACCCAGTACTTC,CATSGTPSGTQYF,-,TRBV19,TRBJ2-5,-
TGTGCCACCGGCGGGACTAGCGGGAGTCCACCGGGCGAGCAGTACTTC,CATGGTSGSPPGEQYF,once,TRBV24-1,TRBJ2-7,TRBD2
TGTGCCAGCAGTTTCCTTTCGCGGACTAATCAGCCCCAGCATTTT,CASSFLSRTNQPQHF,-,TRBV28,TRBJ1-5,-
TGTGCCAGCAGCCAAGAGGTAGGGGCTAACTACAATGAGCAGTTCTTC,CASSQEVGANYNEQFF,-,TRBV3-1/TRBV3-2,TRBJ2-1,-
TGTGCCAGCAGCGGTAGCGGGTTAGAACCTTACGAGCAGTACTTC,CASSGSGLEPYEQYF,-,TRBV7-9,TRBJ2-7,TRBD2
TGCAGTGCTAGACTCTCCTACGAGCAGTACTTC,CSARLSYEQYF,-,TRBV20-1,TRBJ2-7,-
TGTGCCAGCAGTACAGACAGGTTCTATGGCTACACCTTC,CASSTDRFYGYTF,-,TRBV2,TRBJ1-2,-
TGTGCCAGTAGTATAATAGGGGGCCTTCAGCCCCAGCATTTT,CASSIIGGLQPQHF,-,TRBV19,TRBJ1-5,TRBD1
TGTGCCAGCGGGGGACTAGCGGGAGTAGAGACCCAGTACTTC,CASGGLAGVETQYF,-,TRBV27,TRBJ2-5,TRBD2
TGTGCCAGCAGCCCCGCTAGCGGGGCAAGCTCCTACGAGCAGTACTTC,CASSPASGASSYEQYF,once,TRBV9,TRBJ2-7,TRBD2
TGTGCCAGCAGTTACGGGACAGGGGGGACTCAGCCCCAGCATTTT,CASSYGTGGTQPQHF,-,TRBV6-5,TRBJ1-5,TRBD1
TGTGCCAGCAGCCTTATGGGTGGAGGTGGGGCCAACGTCCTGACTTTC,CASSLMGGGGANVLTF,few,TRBV7-3,TRBJ2-6,-
TGTGCCAGCAGCCAAACTTCGGGTGGCGAGCAGTACTTC,CASSQTSGGEQYF,once,TRBV14,TRBJ2-7,-
TGTGCCAGCGGGAGCGAGGGCAATCAGCCCCAGCATTTT,CASGSEGNQPQHF,-,TRBV5-5,TRBJ1-5,-
TGTGCCAGCAGCTCCGACACGAATCAGCCCCAGCATTTT,CASSSDTNQPQHF,-,TRBV2,TRBJ1-5,-
TGTGCCAGCAGCCTGGGAGCGGGAGTTGATACGCAGTATTTT,CASSLGAGVDTQYF,-,TRBV14,TRBJ2-3,TRBD2
TGTGCCAGCAGCTGGAAAGGACAGGACAATCAGCCCCAGCATTTT,CASSWKGQDNQPQHF,few,TRBV7-6,TRBJ1-5,TRBD1
TGTGCCACATTAGGGGGGGAGGGCGAGGCAGCTAATGAAAAACTGTTTTTT,CATLGGEGEAANEKLFF,-,TRBV28,TRBJ1-4,-
TGTGCCAGCAGCTTGGACAGGGGCTGGTTCACAGATACGCAGTATTTT,CASSLDRGWFTDTQYF,-,TRBV5-6,TRBJ2-3,TRBD1
TGTGCCAGCAGCGTTAGGGGCCGGACCGGGGAGCTGTTTTTT,CASSVRGRTGELFF,-,TRBV14,TRBJ2-2,-
TGTGCCAGCAGCGTATCTACTAGCGGCACAGATACGCAGTATTTT,CASSVSTSGTDTQYF,-,TRBV9,TRBJ2-3,TRBD2
TGTGCCAGCAGCCCCCCGTCCTACGAGCAGTACTTC,CASSPPSYEQYF,-,TRBV3-1/TRBV3-2,TRBJ2-7,-
TGTGCCTGGAGCAAACCCAGGGGTTCCTATAATTCACCCCTCCACTTT,CAWSKPRGSYNSPLHF,-,TRBV30,TRBJ1-6,-
TGTGCCAGCAGTTACTCGAAGGCGGAAAGCTCCTACGAGCAGTACTTC,CASSYSKAESSYEQYF,-,TRBV6-5,TRBJ2-7,-
TGTGCCAGCGATAGTGCTAGCGGGAGGGCCAATGAGCAGTTCTTC,CASDSASGRANEQFF,-,TRBV2,TRBJ2-1,TRBD2
TGTGCCATTGTCGGGAGAGGGGGGGACAATGAGCAGTTCTTC,CAIVGRGGDNEQFF,-,TRBV9,TRBJ2-1,-
TGCAGCGTTGAAAGAGGGGGGACTAGCGGGATCTCGGTTGAGCAGTTCTTC,CSVERGGTSGISVEQFF,-,TRBV29-1,TRBJ2-1,TRBD2
TGTGCCAGCAGCTTAGACAGCAACTATGGCTACACCTTC,CASSLDSNYGYTF,few,TRBV7-6,TRBJ1-2,-
TGCGCCAGCAGCTTGGGCGGGGGACAGGGGGTAGGCGAGCAGTACTTC,CASSLGGGQGVGEQYF,-,TRBV5-1,TRBJ2-7,TRBD1
TGTGCCATCAGTCCCAGGGGCGGTGGCTACACCTTC,CAISPRGGGYTF,few,TRBV10-3,TRBJ1-2,-
TGTGCCAGCAGCGGACAGGGACTGAACACCGGGGAGCTGTTTTTT,CASSGQGLNTGELFF,-,TRBV2,TRBJ2-2,TRBD1
TGTGCCAGCAGCCAAGGACAGGGGTCTGAAGCTTTCTTT,CASSQGQGSEAFF,-,TRBV3-1/TRBV3-2,TRBJ1-1,TRBD1
TGTGCCAGCAGCTCAGGGGATGGGCAAGAGACCCAGTACTTC,CASSSGDGQETQYF,few,TRBV7-3,TRBJ2-5,-
TGTGCCAGTGGACAACTAGCGCGTGTTACCGGGGAGCTGTTTTTT,CASGQLARVTGELFF,-,TRBV19,TRBJ2-2,TRBD2
TGCGCCAGCAGCTCCCAGGGGATTCTCACTGAAGCTTTCTTT,CASSSQGILTEAFF,-,TRBV5-1,TRBJ1-1,-
TGTGCCAGCAGCCAAGGGCGACAGGGGGCGGAAACTGAGCAGTTCTTC,CASSQGRQGAETEQFF,-,TRBV4-2,TRBJ2-1,TRBD1
TGTGCCAGCTCACCTACCACAGGGGGCTCGGCCGAGCAGTACTTC,CASSPTTGGSAEQYF,-,TRBV18,TRBJ2-7,TRBD1
TGTGCCACCGGAGGCCCCACAGATACGCAGTATTTT,CATGGPTDTQYF,-,TRBV12-3/TRBV12-4,TRBJ2-3,-
TGTGCCAGCAATGGCGTACTAGCGGGTTTTGGCGGGGAGCTGTTTTTT,CASNGVLAGFGGELFF,-,TRBV9,TRBJ2-2,TRBD2
TGTGCCACGGAGCCGGGACTAGCGGGAGGGAGCTCCTACAATGAGCAGTTCTTC,CATEPGLAGGSSYNEQFF,-,TRBV10-3,TRBJ2-1,TRBD2
TGTGCTAGCAGCCCCATCGGCTTTGGAAGCGAGTACAATGAGCAGTTCTTC,CASSPIGFGSEYNEQFF,-,TRBV7-7,TRBJ2-1,-
TGTGCCAGCAGCACCCCTTCAGGGGTCCTTATTTTC,CASSTPSGVLIF,-,TRBV5-6,TRBJ2-7,-
TGTGCCAGCAGCTTGGGACAGGGGGCGAGTGGCTACACCTTC,CASSLGQGASGYTF,-,TRBV13,TRBJ1-2,TRBD1
TGTGCCAGCAGTTTATCTCTCGGGGAGCTGTTTTTT,CASSLSLGELFF,-,TRBV27,TRBJ2-2,-
TGTGCCAGCAGCGTAGGAACCCTAGAGAACTACGAGCAGTACTTC,CASSVGTLENYEQYF,-,TRBV9,TRBJ2-7,-
TGTGCCAGCTTATACCCGGGACTTCGCACAGATACGCAGTATTTT,CASLYPGLRTDTQYF,-,TRBV6-5,TRBJ2-3,-
TGTGCCAGCAGCCCTTTGCTAGCCTCGACCTACGAGCAGTACTTC,CASSPLLASTYEQYF,-,TRBV9,TRBJ2-7,-
TGTGCCTGGGGGAGGGGACTACAGACCGGGGAGCTGTTTTTT,CAWGRGLQTGELFF,-,TRBV30,TRBJ2-2,TRBD2